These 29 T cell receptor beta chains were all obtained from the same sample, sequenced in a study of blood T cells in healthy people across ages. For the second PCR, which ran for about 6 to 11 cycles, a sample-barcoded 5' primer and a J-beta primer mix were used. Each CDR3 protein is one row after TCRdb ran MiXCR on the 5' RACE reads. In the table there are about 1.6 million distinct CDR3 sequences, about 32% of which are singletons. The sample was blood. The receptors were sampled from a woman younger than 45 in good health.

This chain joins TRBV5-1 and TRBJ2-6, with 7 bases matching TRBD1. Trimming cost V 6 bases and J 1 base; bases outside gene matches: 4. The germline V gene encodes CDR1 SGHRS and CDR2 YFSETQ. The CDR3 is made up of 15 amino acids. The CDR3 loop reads CASNTGVSGANVLTF. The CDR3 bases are TGCGCCAGCAACACAGGGGTGTCTGGGGCCAACGTCCTGACTTTC.

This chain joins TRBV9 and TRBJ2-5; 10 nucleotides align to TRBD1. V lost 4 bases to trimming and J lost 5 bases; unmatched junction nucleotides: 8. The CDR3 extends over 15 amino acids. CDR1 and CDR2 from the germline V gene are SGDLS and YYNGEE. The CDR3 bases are TGTGCCAGCAGCTTCCTCGGGACAGGGGTTGAGACCCAGTACTTC. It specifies CASSFLGTGVETQYF.

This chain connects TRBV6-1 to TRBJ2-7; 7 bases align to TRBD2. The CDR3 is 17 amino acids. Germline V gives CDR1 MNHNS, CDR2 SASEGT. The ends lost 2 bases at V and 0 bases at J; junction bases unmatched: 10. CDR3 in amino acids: CASSEHLGLQSSYEQYF. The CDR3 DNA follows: TGTGCCAGCAGTGAACACCTGGGACTACAAAGCTCCTACGAGCAGTACTTC.

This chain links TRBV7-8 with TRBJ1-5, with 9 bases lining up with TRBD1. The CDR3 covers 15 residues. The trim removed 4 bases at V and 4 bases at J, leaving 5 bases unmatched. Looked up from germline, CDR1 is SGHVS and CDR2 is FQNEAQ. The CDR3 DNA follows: TGTGCCAGCAGCTGGACAGGGGACGATAATCAGCCCCAGCATTTT. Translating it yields CASSWTGDDNQPQHF.

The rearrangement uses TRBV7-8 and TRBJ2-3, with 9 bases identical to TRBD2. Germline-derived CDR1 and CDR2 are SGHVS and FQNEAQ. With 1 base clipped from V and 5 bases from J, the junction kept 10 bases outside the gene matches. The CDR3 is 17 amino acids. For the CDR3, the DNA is TGTGCCAGCAGCTTAGTGGGCGCGGGGGGGCCTCGAGATACGCAGTATTTT. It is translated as CASSLVGAGGPRDTQYF.

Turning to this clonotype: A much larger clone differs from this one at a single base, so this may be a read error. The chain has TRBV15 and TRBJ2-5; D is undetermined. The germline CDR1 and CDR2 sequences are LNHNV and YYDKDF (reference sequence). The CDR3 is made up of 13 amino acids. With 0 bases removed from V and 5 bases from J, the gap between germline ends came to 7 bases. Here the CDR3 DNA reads TGTGCCACCAGCAGAGATTTCGGGGAGACCCAGTACTTC. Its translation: CATSRDFGETQYF.

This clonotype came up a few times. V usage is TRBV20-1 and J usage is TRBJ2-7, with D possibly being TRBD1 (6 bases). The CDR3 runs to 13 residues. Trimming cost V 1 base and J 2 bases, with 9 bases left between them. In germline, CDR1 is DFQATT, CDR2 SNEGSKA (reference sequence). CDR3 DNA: TGCAGTGCTAGAGCTGACAGGCCCTACGAGCAGTACTTC. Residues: CSARADRPYEQYF.

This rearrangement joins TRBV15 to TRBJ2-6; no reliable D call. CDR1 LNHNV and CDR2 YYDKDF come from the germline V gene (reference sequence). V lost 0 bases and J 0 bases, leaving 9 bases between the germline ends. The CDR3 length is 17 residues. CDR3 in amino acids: CATSRDTLISGANVLTF. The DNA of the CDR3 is TGTGCCACCAGCAGAGATACCCTCATCTCTGGGGCCAACGTCCTGACTTTC.

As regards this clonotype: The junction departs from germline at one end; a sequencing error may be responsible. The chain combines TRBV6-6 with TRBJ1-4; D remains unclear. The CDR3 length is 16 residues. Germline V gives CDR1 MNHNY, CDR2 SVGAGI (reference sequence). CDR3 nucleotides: TGTGCCAGCAGTTACAGTGGATTCTCAACTAATGAAAAACGGTTTTTT. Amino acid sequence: CASSYSGFSTNEKRFF.

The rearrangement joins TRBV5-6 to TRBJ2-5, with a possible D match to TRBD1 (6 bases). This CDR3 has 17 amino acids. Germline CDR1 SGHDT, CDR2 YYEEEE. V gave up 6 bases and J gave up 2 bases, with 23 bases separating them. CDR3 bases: TGTGCCAGCACAGACTTTCGAGGGGTAGGGGGTCAAGAGACCCAGTACTTC. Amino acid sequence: CASTDFRGVGGQETQYF.

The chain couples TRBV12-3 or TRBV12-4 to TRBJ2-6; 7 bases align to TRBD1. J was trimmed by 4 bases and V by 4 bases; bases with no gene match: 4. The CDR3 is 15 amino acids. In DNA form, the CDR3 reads TGTGCCAGCAGTTCCGGGACAGCGGGGGCCAACGTCCTGACTTTC. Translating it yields CASSSGTAGANVLTF.

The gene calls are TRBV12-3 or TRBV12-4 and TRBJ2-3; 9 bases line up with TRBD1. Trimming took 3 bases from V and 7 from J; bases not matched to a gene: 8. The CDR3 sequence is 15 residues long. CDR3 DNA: TGTGCCAGCAGTTTTTCAACAGGGGGCGCGAATACGCAGTATTTT. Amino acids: CASSFSTGGANTQYF.

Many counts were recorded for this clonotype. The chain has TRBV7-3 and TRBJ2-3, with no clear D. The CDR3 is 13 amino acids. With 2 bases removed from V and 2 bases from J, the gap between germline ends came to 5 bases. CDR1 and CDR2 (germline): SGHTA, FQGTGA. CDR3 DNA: TGTGCCAGCAGCTTACGAATCACAGATACGCAGTATTTT. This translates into CASSLRITDTQYF. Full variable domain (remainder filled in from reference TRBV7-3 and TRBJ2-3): GAGVSQTPSNKVTEKGKYVELRCDPISGHTALYWYRQSLGQGPEFLIYFQGTGAADDSGLPNDRFFAVRPEGSVSTLKIQRTERGDSAVYLCASSLRITDTQYFGPGTRLTVL.

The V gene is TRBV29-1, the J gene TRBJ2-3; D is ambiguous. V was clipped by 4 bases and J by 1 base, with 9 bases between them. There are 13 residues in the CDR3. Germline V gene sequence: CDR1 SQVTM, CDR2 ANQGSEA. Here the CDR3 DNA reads TGCAGCGTTGTGACAATCGGCACAGATACGCAGTATTTT. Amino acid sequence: CSVVTIGTDTQYF.

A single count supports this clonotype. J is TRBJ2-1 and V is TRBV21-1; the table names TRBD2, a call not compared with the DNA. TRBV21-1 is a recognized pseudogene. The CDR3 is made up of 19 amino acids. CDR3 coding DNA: TGTGCCAGCAGGGACATGGCGGTGACTAGCGGGAGAAAATACAATGAGCAGTTCTTC. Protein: CASRDMAVTSGRKYNEQFF.

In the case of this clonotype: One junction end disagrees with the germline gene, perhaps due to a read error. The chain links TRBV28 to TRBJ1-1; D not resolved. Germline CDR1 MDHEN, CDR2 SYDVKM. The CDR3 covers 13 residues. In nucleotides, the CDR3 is TGTGCCAGAAGTTTTGAAGAGAAAAACTGGGCTTTCTTT. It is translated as CARSFEEKNWAFF.

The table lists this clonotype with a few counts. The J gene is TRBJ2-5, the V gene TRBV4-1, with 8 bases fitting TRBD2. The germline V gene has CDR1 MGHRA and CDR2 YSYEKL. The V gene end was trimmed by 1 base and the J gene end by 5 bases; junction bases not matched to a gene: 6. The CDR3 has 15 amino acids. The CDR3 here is CASSQGGRSWETQYF. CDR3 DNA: TGCGCCAGCAGCCAAGGCGGGAGGAGCTGGGAGACCCAGTACTTC.

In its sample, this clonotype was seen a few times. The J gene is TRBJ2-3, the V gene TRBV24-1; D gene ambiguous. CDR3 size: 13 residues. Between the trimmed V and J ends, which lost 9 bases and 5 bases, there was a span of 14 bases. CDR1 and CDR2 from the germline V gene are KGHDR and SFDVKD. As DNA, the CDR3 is TGTGCCACCGCCCGTGACCAGCAAGATACGCAGTATTTT. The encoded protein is CATARDQQDTQYF.

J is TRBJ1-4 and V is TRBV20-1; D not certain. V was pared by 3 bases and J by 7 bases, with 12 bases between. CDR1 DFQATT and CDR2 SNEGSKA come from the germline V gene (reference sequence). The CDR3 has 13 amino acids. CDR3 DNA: TGCAGTGCTAGGACTCCCGGCGGTGAAAAACTGTTTTTT. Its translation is CSARTPGGEKLFF.

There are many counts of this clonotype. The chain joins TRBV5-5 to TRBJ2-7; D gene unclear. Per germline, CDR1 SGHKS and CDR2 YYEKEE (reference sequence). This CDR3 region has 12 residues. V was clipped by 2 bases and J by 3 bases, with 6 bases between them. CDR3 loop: CASSFTVYEQYF. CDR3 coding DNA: TGTGCCAGCAGCTTTACAGTCTACGAGCAGTACTTC.

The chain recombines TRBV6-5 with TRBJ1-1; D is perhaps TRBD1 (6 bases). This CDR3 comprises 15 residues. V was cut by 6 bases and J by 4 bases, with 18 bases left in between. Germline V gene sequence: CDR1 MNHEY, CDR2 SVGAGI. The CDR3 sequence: CASSFNRAGGTEAFF. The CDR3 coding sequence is TGTGCCAGCAGCTTCAACAGGGCCGGCGGCACTGAAGCTTTCTTT.

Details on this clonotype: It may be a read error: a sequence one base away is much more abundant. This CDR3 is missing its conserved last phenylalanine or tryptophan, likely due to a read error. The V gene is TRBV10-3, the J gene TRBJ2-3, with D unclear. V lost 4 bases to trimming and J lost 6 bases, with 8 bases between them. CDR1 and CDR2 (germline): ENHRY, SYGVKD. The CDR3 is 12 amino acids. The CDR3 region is CAISGGGDTQYS. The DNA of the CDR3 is TGTGCCATCAGTGGAGGTGGGGATACGCAGTATTCT.

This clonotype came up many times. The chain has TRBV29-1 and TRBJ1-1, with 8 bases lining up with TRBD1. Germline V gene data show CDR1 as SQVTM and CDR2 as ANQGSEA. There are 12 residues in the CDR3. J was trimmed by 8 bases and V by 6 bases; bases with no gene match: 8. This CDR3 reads CSVDPGTGEAFF. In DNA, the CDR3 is TGCAGCGTAGATCCAGGGACAGGAGAAGCTTTCTTT.

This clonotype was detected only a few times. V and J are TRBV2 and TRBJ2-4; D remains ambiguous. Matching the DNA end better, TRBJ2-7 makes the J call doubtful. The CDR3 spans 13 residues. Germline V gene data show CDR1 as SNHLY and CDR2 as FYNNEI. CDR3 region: CASSGDNYYEQYF. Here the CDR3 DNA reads TGTGCCAGCAGTGGAGACAATTACTACGAGCAGTACTTC.

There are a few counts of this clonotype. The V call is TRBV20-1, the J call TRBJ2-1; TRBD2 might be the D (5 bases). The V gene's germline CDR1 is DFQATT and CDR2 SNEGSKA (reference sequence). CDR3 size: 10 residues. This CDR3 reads CSGEYNEQFF. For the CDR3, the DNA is TGCAGCGGGGAATACAATGAGCAGTTCTTC.

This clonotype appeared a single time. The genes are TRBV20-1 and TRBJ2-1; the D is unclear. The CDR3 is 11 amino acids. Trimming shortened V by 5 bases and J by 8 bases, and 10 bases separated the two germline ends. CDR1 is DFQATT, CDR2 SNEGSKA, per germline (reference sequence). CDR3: CSASKYDEQFF. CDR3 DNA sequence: TGCAGTGCTTCCAAGTACGATGAGCAGTTCTTC.

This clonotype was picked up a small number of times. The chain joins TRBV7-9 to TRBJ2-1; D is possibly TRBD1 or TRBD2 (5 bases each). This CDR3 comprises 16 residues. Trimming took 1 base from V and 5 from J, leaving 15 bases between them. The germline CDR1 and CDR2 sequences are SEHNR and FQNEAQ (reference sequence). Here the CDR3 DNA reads TGTGCCAGCAGCTTAGGGGTTGGGGGAGCTAACAATGAGCAGTTCTTC. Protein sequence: CASSLGVGGANNEQFF.

This CDR3 reads CASGFQGKEHEKLFF. The CDR3 DNA sequence: TGTGCTAGTGGTTTTCAGGGAAAGGAACATGAAAAACTGTTTTTT. The chain joins TRBV12-5 to TRBJ1-4; tentatively, D is TRBD1 (5 bases). Trimming pared 3 bases from V and 6 bases from J, leaving 14 bases between. This CDR3 spans 15 amino acids. Germline V gene data show CDR1 as LGHNT and CDR2 as FRNRAP.

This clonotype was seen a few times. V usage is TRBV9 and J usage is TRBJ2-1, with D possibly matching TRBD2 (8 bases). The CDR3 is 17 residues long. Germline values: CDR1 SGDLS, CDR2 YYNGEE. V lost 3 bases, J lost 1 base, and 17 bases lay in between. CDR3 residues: CASSEGAAGASYNEQFF. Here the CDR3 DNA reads TGTGCCAGCAGCGAGGGGGCAGCGGGGGCATCCTACAATGAGCAGTTCTTC.